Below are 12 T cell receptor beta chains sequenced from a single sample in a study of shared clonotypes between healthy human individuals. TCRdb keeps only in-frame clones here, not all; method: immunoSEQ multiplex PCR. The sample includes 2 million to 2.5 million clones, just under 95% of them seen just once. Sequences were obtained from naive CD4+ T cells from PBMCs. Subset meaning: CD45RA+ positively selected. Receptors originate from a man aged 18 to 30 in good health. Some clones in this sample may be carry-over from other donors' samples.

The CDR3 spells CASTPSRAGANVLTF. Written as DNA, the CDR3 is TGTGCCAGTACCCCGAGCCGTGCGGGGGCCAACGTCCTGACTTTC. V is TRBV19 and J is TRBJ2-6; D unclear. In germline, CDR1 is LNHDA, CDR2 SQIVND (reference sequence). This CDR3 is 15 amino acids long. V lost 7 bases and J lost 4, with 14 bases in between.

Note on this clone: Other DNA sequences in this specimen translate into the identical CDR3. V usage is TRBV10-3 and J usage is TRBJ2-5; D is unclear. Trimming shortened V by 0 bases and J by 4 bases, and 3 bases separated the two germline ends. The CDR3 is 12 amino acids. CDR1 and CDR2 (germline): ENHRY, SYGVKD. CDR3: CAISESGETQYF. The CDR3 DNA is TGTGCCATCAGTGAGTCGGGAGAGACCCAGTACTTC.

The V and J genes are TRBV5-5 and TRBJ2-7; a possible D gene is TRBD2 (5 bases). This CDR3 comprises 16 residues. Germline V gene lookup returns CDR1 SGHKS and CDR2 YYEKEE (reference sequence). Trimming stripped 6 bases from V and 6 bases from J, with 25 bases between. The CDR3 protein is CASIAFLTSGAGEQYF. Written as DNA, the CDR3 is TGTGCCAGCATAGCTTTCCTAACGTCAGGTGCGGGCGAGCAGTACTTC.

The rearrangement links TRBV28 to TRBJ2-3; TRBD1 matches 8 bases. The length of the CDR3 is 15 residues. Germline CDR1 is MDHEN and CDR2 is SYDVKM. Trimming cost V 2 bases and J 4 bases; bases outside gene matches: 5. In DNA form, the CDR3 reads TGTGCCAGCAGTTTACATGGACAGGGTGCAGATACGCAGTATTTT. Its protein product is CASSLHGQGADTQYF.

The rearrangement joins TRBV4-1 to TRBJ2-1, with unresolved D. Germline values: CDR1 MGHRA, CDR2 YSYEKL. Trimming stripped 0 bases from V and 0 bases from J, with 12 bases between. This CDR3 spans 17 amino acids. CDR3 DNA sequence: TGCGCCAGCAGCCAAGATTGGCGGATGAGCTCCTACAATGAGCAGTTCTTC. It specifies CASSQDWRMSSYNEQFF.

CDR3 DNA: TGCGCCAGCAGCTCCCGTAGCGGGCGCCTCACAGATACGCAGTATTTT. Protein sequence: CASSSRSGRLTDTQYF. The chain employs TRBV5-1 and TRBJ2-3; 7 bases fit TRBD2. Germline V gene lookup returns CDR1 SGHRS and CDR2 YFSETQ. J lost 2 bases, V lost 3 bases, and 9 bases had no gene match. This CDR3 has 16 residues.

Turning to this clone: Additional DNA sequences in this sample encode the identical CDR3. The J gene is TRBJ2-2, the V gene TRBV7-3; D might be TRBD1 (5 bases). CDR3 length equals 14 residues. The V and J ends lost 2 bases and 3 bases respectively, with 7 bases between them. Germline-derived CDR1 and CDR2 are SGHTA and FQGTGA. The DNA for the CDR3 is TGTGCCAGCAGCTTAGACAGATACACCGGGGAGCTGTTTTTT. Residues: CASSLDRYTGELFF.

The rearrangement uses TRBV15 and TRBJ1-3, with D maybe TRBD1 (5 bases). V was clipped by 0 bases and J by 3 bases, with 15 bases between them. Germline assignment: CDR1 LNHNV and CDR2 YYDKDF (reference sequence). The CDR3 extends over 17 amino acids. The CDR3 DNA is TGTGCCACCAGCAGAGATTGGGCGACCGACAGTGGAAACACCATATATTTT. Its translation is CATSRDWATDSGNTIYF.

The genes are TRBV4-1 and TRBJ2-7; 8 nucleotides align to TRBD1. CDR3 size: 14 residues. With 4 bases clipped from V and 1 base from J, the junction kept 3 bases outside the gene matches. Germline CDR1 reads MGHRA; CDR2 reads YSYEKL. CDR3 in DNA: TGCGCCAGCAGCCGAAGACAGGGGTCCTACGAGCAGTACTTC. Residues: CASSRRQGSYEQYF.

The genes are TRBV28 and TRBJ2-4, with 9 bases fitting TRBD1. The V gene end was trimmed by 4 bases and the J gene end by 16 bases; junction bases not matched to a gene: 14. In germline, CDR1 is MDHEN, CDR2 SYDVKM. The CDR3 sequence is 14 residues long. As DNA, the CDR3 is TGTGCCAGCAGTTGGGGACAGGGCGTTGGAGGTATTTACTTC. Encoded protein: CASSWGQGVGGIYF.

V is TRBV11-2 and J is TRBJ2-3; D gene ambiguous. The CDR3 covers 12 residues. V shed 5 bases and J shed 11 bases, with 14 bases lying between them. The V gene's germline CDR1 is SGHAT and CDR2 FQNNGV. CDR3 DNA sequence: TGTGCCAGCAGCCTAATTGTTTTGGGGCAGTATTTT. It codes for CASSLIVLGQYF. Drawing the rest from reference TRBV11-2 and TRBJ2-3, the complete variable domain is EAGVAQSPRYKIIEKRQSVAFWCNPISGHATLYWYQQILGQGPKLLIQFQNNGVVDDSQLPKDRFSAERLKGVDSTLKIQPAKLEDSAVYLCASSLIVLGQYFGPGTRLTVL.

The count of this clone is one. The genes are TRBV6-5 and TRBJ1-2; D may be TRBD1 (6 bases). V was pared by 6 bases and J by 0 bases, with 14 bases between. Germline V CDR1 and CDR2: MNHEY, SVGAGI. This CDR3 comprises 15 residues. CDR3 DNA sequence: TGTGCCAGCAGGGGGGCAGGGGACACTAACTATGGCTACACCTTC. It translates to CASRGAGDTNYGYTF.